The entry below gives a single TCR beta chain sequence along with its context. The target antigen is unknown. It was the roughly 110-subject validation cohort, separate from the roughly 700-subject first cohort, to which the donors belonged. The data belong to a study of cytomegalovirus exposure and HLA in healthy donors. Broader study findings: Later, an analysis found that TCR clusters from the first cohort tended to co-occur in the roughly 130 validation repertoires.

Trimming cost V 8 bases and J 0 bases, with 12 bases left between them. CDR1 is LNHDA and CDR2 is SQIVND in the germline V gene (reference sequence). The CDR3 totals 14 residues. TCRdb's table, derived via immunoSEQ multiplex PCR, lists solely in-frame clones and lacks some. The table lists around 170,000 clones, around 85% of them singletons. This receptor was identified in a man aged 18 to 29 in good health and CMV-seropositive. Sequencing was carried out using PBMCs. The chain carries TRBV19 and TRBJ2-3, with D possibly matching TRBD2 (6 bases). The CDR3 region is CASQEGPSTDTQYF. CDR3 bases: TGTGCCAGTCAGGAGGGTCCTAGCACAGATACGCAGTATTTT.